Shown below are 7 T cell receptor beta chains from a single sample sequenced in a study of cytomegalovirus exposure and HLA in healthy donors. Use of 60 Vbeta and 13 Jbeta primers characterized the PCR. Here immunoSEQ multiplex PCR was the method, and the copy in TCRdb shows in-frame clones only, minus some. The sample carries about 190,000 clones, 70% to 85% recorded once. The specimen sequenced was PBMCs. These receptors originate from a man aged 35 to 55 in good health and CMV-seropositive.

This chain joins TRBV7-9 and TRBJ1-4; a weak D match, TRBD1 (5 bases). Per germline, CDR1 SEHNR and CDR2 FQNEAQ (reference sequence). The CDR3 is made up of 14 amino acids. Trimming pared 3 bases from V and 4 bases from J, leaving 9 bases between. CDR3 loop: CASSFRVDNEKLFF. CDR3 DNA: TGTGCCAGCAGCTTCAGGGTTGATAATGAAAAACTGTTTTTT.

The chain combines TRBV5-1 with TRBJ2-2, with 12 bases matching TRBD1. The J segment lost 4 bases and the V segment lost 6 bases, leaving 7 bases of the junction unmatched. This CDR3 contains 16 residues. CDR1 is SGHRS, CDR2 YFSETQ, per germline. The CDR3 protein is CASTPGQGASTGELFF. The CDR3, as DNA: TGCGCCAGCACCCCGGGACAGGGGGCTAGCACCGGGGAGCTGTTTTTT.

This clone has more than one count but fewer than ten. This rearrangement joins TRBV28 to TRBJ1-1; TRBD1 matches 7 bases. The CDR3 is made up of 16 amino acids. J was trimmed by 1 base and V by 4 bases; bases with no gene match: 9. Germline assignment: CDR1 MDHEN and CDR2 SYDVKM. The CDR3 reads CASSSPPGQRNTEAFF. CDR3 DNA: TGTGCCAGCAGTTCCCCCCCGGGACAGCGGAACACTGAAGCTTTCTTT.

This rearrangement joins TRBV10-2 to TRBJ1-5, with TRBD1 as a possible D gene (5 bases). In germline, CDR1 is WSHSY, CDR2 SAAADI. The CDR3 runs 14 residues. V lost 7 bases and J 5 bases, leaving 15 bases between the germline ends. The CDR3 spells CASKSGQGDQPQHF. CDR3 DNA sequence: TGCGCCAGCAAATCCGGGCAGGGCGATCAGCCCCAGCATTTT.

This clone appeared a few times. In DNA form, the CDR3 reads TGTGCCAGCAGCCAAAACACCGGGGAGCTGTTTTTT. This encodes CASSQNTGELFF. V is TRBV5-6 and J is TRBJ2-2; D is unclear. The V end lost 4 bases, the J end lost 2 bases, and 3 bases lay between the germline ends. The CDR3 is 12 amino acids. Germline V gene sequence: CDR1 SGHDT, CDR2 YYEEEE.

The rearrangement joins TRBV9 to TRBJ1-4; 7 bases are a match to TRBD1. This CDR3 region has 16 residues. CDR1 and CDR2 from the germline V gene are SGDLS and YYNGEE. J gave up 5 bases and V 4 bases, and 11 bases lay outside the gene matches. The CDR3 DNA is TGTGCCAGCAGCCCCCTGGCGGGCAGGGGGAATGAAAAACTGTTTTTT. This codes for CASSPLAGRGNEKLFF.

The gene calls are TRBV6-5 and TRBJ2-1; tentative D call: TRBD1 (6 bases). CDR1 and CDR2 from the germline V gene are MNHEY and SVGAGI. The CDR3 is made up of 16 amino acids. Trimming stripped 0 bases from V and 0 bases from J, with 9 bases between. CDR3 DNA: TGTGCCAGCAGTTACTCCCCCAGGGGCTCCTACAATGAGCAGTTCTTC. Translation gives CASSYSPRGSYNEQFF.